This T cell receptor (beta chain) derives from a study of cytomegalovirus exposure and HLA in healthy donors. Turning to the study itself: Researchers found that approximately 85% of a few hundred genotyped donors fell within the Caucasian-associated ancestry cluster.

The primer mix had 60 Vbeta and 13 Jbeta primers. Profiling relied on immunoSEQ multiplex PCR, and the TCRdb table lists in-frame clones only, not all of them. The sample yields under 200,000 clones, about 13% seen once. CDR1 and CDR2 (germline): MNHEY, SVGAGI. With 2 bases removed from V and 1 base from J, the gap between germline ends came to 5 bases. This CDR3 has 13 residues. General study points: Presence/absence analyses rested on an assumption that sequencing depth was roughly uniform across donors. Judged likely to be a sequencing artifact was a cluster of highly shared sequence variants. Later, an analysis showed that TCR beta chains associated with HLA were more clonally expanded than others that were equally common.

This clone was picked up a small number of times. Its antigen is currently unknown. The V and J genes are TRBV6-5 and TRBJ1-1; D is ambiguous. Sequenced sample: PBMCs. This receptor was identified in a man between 50 and 59 years old in good health and CMV-seropositive. The CDR3 loop reads CASSYAENTEAFF. The CDR3 bases are TGTGCCAGCAGTTACGCAGAGAACACTGAAGCTTTCTTT.